One sample yielded the 15 T cell receptor beta chains listed below, sequenced in a study of cytomegalovirus exposure and HLA in healthy donors. It was with 60 Vbeta and 13 Jbeta primers that the PCR ran. Clones were sequenced by immunoSEQ multiplex PCR, and TCRdb holds only the in-frame ones, with some missing. This sample yields roughly 120,000 clones, of which around 78% are seen a single time; more than 3% belongs to the top ten. Source material: PBMCs. The receptors come from a middle-aged man in good health and CMV-seronegative.

The chain has TRBV7-2 and TRBJ2-3; TRBD1 agrees at 8 bases. J gave up 0 bases and V 5 bases, and 1 base lay outside the gene matches. There are 14 residues in the CDR3. Germline lookup yields CDR1 SGHTA and CDR2 FQGNSA. The CDR3, as DNA: TGTGCCAGCAGCCAGGGGGCTAGCACAGATACGCAGTATTTT. This translates into CASSQGASTDTQYF.

The V and J genes are TRBV7-2 and TRBJ2-1, with 7 bases that match TRBD1. The germline V gene encodes CDR1 SGHTA and CDR2 FQGNSA. There are 15 residues in the CDR3. The ends lost 4 bases at V and 4 bases at J; junction bases unmatched: 7. CDR3 DNA: TGTGCCAGCAGCTCCGGGACAGAGAGTTACAATGAGCAGTTCTTC. Translation gives CASSSGTESYNEQFF.

The rearrangement uses TRBV28 and TRBJ1-4; TRBD1 might be the D (5 bases). The CDR3 covers 14 residues. CDR1 is MDHEN and CDR2 is SYDVKM in the germline V gene. The V end lost 7 bases, the J end lost 9 bases, and 18 bases lay between the germline ends. The CDR3 nucleotides are TGTGCCAGCACTTTCGGGGGGGAGGGCAAAAAACTGTTTTTT. Amino acids: CASTFGGEGKKLFF.

V is TRBV6-6 and J is TRBJ1-2, with a weak D call TRBD1 (6 bases). Between the trimmed V and J ends, which lost 4 bases and 4 bases, there was a span of 19 bases. Germline CDR1 is MNHNY and CDR2 is SVGAGI (reference sequence). The CDR3 spans 16 residues. Written as DNA, the CDR3 is TGTGCCAGCAGTTCCGACCGGACAGAGCACCGCTATGGCTACACCTTC. It translates to CASSSDRTEHRYGYTF.

The chain joins TRBV11-2 to TRBJ1-2; 7 bases line up with TRBD1. The CDR3 extends over 13 amino acids. V was clipped by 4 bases and J by 6 bases; unmatched bases: 5. Germline V gives CDR1 SGHAT, CDR2 FQNNGV. CDR3 protein: CASSSYRGDGYTF. The CDR3 DNA sequence: TGTGCCAGCAGCTCGTACAGGGGAGATGGCTACACCTTC.

J is TRBJ1-5 and V is TRBV7-6; D is perhaps TRBD1 (6 bases). CDR1 SGHVS and CDR2 FNYEAQ come from the germline V gene. The CDR3 loop spans 18 amino acids. Trimming left V 4 bases short and J 2 bases short, with 21 bases between. CDR3 nucleotides: TGTGCCAGCAGCTCAGGAGGACAGTTCATCGATGGCAATCAGCCCCAGCATTTT. As protein: CASSSGGQFIDGNQPQHF.

In this sample, this clone turned up once. The chain employs TRBV4-3 and TRBJ2-7; the D is unclear. Germline V gives CDR1 LGHNA, CDR2 YSLEER. CDR3 length equals 16 residues. The germline V and J ends were trimmed by 0 bases and 3 bases, with 15 bases remaining between them. This chain's CDR3 is CASSQDPVGDHYEQYF. The CDR3 DNA sequence: TGCGCCAGCAGCCAAGATCCCGTCGGTGATCACTACGAGCAGTACTTC.

The chain uses TRBV6-5 and TRBJ1-3; maybe TRBD1 (6 bases). V lost 8 bases, J lost 2 bases, and 10 bases lay in between. The CDR3 has 13 residues. Germline lookup yields CDR1 MNHEY and CDR2 SVGAGI. Here the CDR3 reads CASSRGTGNTIYF. The CDR3 DNA sequence: TGTGCCAGCTCCAGGGGTACTGGAAACACCATATATTTT.

The chain joins TRBV19 to TRBJ2-2; D is perhaps TRBD1 (5 bases). V was cut by 5 bases and J by 6 bases, with 16 bases left in between. This CDR3 is 15 amino acids long. Germline V CDR1 and CDR2: LNHDA, SQIVND (reference sequence). CDR3 nucleotide sequence: TGTGCCAGTAGTCCCTTGGGGCAGGGATCCGGGGAGCTGTTTTTT. Amino acids: CASSPLGQGSGELFF.

This rearrangement joins TRBV20-1 to TRBJ1-1, with a possible D match to TRBD1 (5 bases). V lost 6 bases, J lost 11 bases, and 16 bases lay in between. Germline CDR1 reads DFQATT; CDR2 reads SNEGSKA (reference sequence). This CDR3 has 11 amino acids. The CDR3 sequence is CSAPRGGYAFF. The CDR3 DNA sequence: TGCAGTGCCCCTCGTGGGGGGTATGCTTTCTTT.

This clone was counted a few times. The chain couples TRBV11-2 to TRBJ1-2, with 7 positions matching TRBD1. Germline-derived CDR1 and CDR2 are SGHAT and FQNNGV. The CDR3 consists of 14 residues. Trimming at V came to 4 bases and at J to 7 bases, leaving 9 bases not matched to a gene. CDR3 bases: TGTGCCAGCAGCTCAAACGGACAGGCGGCTGGCTACACCTTC. Its translation is CASSSNGQAAGYTF.

The V gene is TRBV9, the J gene TRBJ1-5; D is unresolved. From germline, CDR1 is SGDLS and CDR2 YYNGEE. The CDR3 covers 15 residues. V was clipped by 2 bases and J by 5 bases, with 14 bases between them. CDR3: CASSVGEGRDQPQHF. The CDR3 DNA reads as TGTGCCAGCAGCGTTGGGGAGGGAAGGGATCAGCCCCAGCATTTT.

The chain employs TRBV6-5 and TRBJ1-5; possibly TRBD1 for D (6 bases). The CDR3 is 14 amino acids. Germline V gives CDR1 MNHEY, CDR2 SVGAGI. Trimming left V 6 bases short and J 3 bases short, with 12 bases between. The CDR3 loop reads CASSPGGYNQPQHF. The CDR3 DNA reads TGTGCCAGCAGCCCGGGGGGCTACAATCAGCCCCAGCATTTT.

As concerns this clone: The sample has other DNA sequences that encode this CDR3 too. The chain combines TRBV27 with TRBJ2-7, with 11 bases matching TRBD1. Germline lookup yields CDR1 MNHEY and CDR2 SMNVEV (reference sequence). The ends lost 6 bases at V and 3 bases at J; junction bases unmatched: 4. This CDR3 has 14 residues. The CDR3: CASSPGTGGYEQYF. CDR3 in DNA: TGTGCCAGCAGCCCCGGGACAGGGGGCTACGAGCAGTACTTC.

V gene TRBV7-8 combines with J gene TRBJ1-2, with TRBD1 identical over 8 bases. The V gene end was trimmed by 4 bases and the J gene end by 7 bases; junction bases not matched to a gene: 5. The germline V gene has CDR1 SGHVS and CDR2 FQNEAQ. This CDR3 spans 13 amino acids. The CDR3 reads CASSSLTGGGYTF. As DNA, the CDR3 is TGTGCCAGCAGCTCACTCACAGGGGGTGGCTACACCTTC. Combining the CDR3 with reference TRBV7-8 and TRBJ1-2 gives the whole variable domain GAGVSQSPRYKVAKRGQDVALRCDPISGHVSLFWYQQALGQGPEFLTYFQNEAQLDKSGLPSDRFFAERPEGSVSTLKIQRTQQEDSAVYLCASSSLTGGGYTFGSGTRLTVV.